One sample yielded the 5 T cell receptor beta chains listed below, sequenced in a study of cytomegalovirus exposure and HLA in healthy donors. PCR was performed using 60 Vbeta and 13 Jbeta primers. Using immunoSEQ multiplex PCR, the repertoire was profiled, and TCRdb retains in-frame clones only, with some absent. The sample shows about 100,000 clones, around 80% of them seen only once. The sequenced sample consisted of PBMCs. These TCRs come from a woman between 40 and 50 years old in good health and CMV-seronegative.

The chain links TRBV9 to TRBJ1-2; D ambiguous. CDR1 and CDR2 from the germline V gene are SGDLS and YYNGEE. CDR3 length: 13 amino acids. The V and J ends lost 1 base and 8 bases respectively, with 12 bases between them. The CDR3 protein is CASSVKEGGGYTF. In DNA, the CDR3 is TGTGCCAGCAGCGTAAAAGAGGGAGGAGGCTACACCTTC.

J is TRBJ2-2 and V is TRBV19, with 7 bases fitting TRBD2. The CDR3 is 15 residues long. With V trimmed by 2 bases and J by 5 bases, 5 bases remained unmatched. From germline, CDR1 is LNHDA and CDR2 SQIVND (reference sequence). CDR3 loop: CASSIQGLTTGELFF. The CDR3 coding sequence is TGTGCCAGTAGTATACAGGGACTAACGACCGGGGAGCTGTTTTTT.

Here the CDR3 DNA reads TGTGCCAGCAGGCGACTAGCGGGACAAGAGACCCAGTACTTC. Translating it yields CASRRLAGQETQYF. This chain links TRBV28 with TRBJ2-5; 11 bases map to TRBD2. Per the germline V gene, CDR1 is MDHEN and CDR2 is SYDVKM. Trimming took 6 bases from V and 2 from J; bases not matched to a gene: 2. The CDR3 extends over 14 amino acids.

The gene calls are TRBV7-2 and TRBJ1-4; TRBD1 agrees at 8 bases. Germline V gene data show CDR1 as SGHTA and CDR2 as FQGNSA. Unmatched junction bases numbered 9, after V lost 4 bases and J lost 8 bases. The CDR3 consists of 15 residues. The CDR3 sequence: CASSSPDRAREKLFF. Here the CDR3 DNA reads TGTGCCAGCAGCTCCCCGGACAGGGCAAGGGAAAAACTGTTTTTT.

This clone was recorded a few times. J is TRBJ2-1 and V is TRBV7-3, with D possibly TRBD1 on 5 matching bases. Trimming stripped 3 bases from V and 5 bases from J, with 11 bases between. Germline values: CDR1 SGHTA, CDR2 FQGTGA. This CDR3 has 14 residues. The CDR3 bases are TGTGCCAGCAGCTTCTCCGACAGAAACAATGAGCAGTTCTTC. This translates into CASSFSDRNNEQFF.